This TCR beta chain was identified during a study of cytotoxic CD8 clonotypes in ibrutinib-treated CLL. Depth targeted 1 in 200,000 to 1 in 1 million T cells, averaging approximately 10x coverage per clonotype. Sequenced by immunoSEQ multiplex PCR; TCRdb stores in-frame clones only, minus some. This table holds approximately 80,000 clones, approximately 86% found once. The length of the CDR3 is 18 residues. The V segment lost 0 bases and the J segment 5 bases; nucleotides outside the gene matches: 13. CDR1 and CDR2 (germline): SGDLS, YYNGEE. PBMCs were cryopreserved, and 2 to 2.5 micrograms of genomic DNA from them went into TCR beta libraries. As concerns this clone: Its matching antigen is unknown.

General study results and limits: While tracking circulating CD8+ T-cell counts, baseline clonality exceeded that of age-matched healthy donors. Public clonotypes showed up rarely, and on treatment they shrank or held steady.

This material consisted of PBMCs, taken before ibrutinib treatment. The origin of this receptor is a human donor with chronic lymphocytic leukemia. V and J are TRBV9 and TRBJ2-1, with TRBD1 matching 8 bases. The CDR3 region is CASSVDPSRGLVDNEQFF. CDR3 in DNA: TGTGCCAGCAGCGTAGATCCGTCCAGGGGGCTTGTTGACAATGAGCAGTTCTTC.